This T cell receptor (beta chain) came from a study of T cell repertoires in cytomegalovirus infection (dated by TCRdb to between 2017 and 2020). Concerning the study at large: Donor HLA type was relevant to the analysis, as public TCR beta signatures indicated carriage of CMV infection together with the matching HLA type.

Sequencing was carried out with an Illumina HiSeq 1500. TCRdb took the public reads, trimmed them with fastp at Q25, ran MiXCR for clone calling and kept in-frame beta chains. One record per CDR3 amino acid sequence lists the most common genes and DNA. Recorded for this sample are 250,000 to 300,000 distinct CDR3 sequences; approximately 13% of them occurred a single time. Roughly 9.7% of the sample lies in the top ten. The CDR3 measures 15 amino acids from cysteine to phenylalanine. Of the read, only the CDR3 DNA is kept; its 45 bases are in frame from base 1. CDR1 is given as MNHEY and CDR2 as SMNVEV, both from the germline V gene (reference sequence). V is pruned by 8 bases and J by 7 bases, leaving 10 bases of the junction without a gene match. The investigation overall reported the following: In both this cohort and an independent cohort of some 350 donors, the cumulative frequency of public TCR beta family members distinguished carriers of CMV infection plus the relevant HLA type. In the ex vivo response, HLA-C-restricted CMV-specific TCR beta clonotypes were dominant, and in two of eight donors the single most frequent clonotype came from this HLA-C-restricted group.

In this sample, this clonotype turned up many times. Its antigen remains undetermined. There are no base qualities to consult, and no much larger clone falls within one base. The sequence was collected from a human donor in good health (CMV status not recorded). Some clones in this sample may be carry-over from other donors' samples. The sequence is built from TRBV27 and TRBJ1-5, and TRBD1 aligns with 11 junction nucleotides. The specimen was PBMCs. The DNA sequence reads TGTGCCAGCCGTCCCGGGACAGGGGGGGGGCAGCCCCAGCATTTT. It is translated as CASRPGTGGGQPQHF.